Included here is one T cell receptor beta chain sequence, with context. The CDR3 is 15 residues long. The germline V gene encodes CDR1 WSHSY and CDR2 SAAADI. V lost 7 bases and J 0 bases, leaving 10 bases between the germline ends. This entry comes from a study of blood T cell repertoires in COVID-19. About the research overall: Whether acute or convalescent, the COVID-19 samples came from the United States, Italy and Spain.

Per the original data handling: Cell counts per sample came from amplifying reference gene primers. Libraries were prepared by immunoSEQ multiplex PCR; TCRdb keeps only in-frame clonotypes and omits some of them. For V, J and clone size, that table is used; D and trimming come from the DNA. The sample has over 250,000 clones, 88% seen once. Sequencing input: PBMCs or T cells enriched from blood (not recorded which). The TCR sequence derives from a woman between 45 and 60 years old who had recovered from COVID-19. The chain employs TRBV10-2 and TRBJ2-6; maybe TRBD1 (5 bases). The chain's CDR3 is CASTTTDSGANVLTF. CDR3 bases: TGCGCCAGCACTACGACAGACTCTGGGGCCAACGTCCTGACTTTC.